The clone carrying this TCR beta chain was seen a handful of times. This record belongs to a study of CD8+ T cells in alopecia areata. Germline-derived CDR1 and CDR2 are MGHRA and YSYEKL. This CDR3 has 15 amino acids. V trimming: 3 bases; J trimming: 6 bases; junction bases outside the gene matches: 9. TCR sequencing used cDNA made by reverse transcription of extracted RNA. Sequenced by immunoSEQ multiplex PCR; TCRdb stores in-frame clones only, minus some. The sample holds a few hundred thousand clones, less than 45% seen once. Described treatment: oral pan-JAK inhibitor, 5-10 mg twice daily. This sequence was found in a human donor with alopecia areata. V usage is TRBV4-1 and J usage is TRBJ2-7, with TRBD1 matching over 9 bases. This specimen consisted of CD4+ T cells sorted from blood, obtained between weeks 30 and 35, from a patient treated with tofacitinib. The CDR3 DNA is TGCGCCAGCAGCCATCCGGGACAGGGTATCATCGAGCAGTACTTC. Translating it yields CASSHPGQGIIEQYF.